The TCR beta chain described here comes from a study of cytomegalovirus exposure and HLA in healthy donors (dated by TCRdb to 2016 to 2017). Regarding the study in general: An earlier analysis of roughly 500 of the donors reported about 300 Gb of sequence data and 117 million unique TCR beta sequences obtained from about 179 million T cells. An early release covering just under 650 HLA-typed donors comprised 250 to 350 gigabases of sequencing data and roughly 85 million unique TCR sequences. Among the roughly 410 genotyped donors, around 81% belonged to the genetic ancestry cluster associated with self-reported Caucasian donors. The study aimed to test whether signatures of past pathogen exposure could be identified by cataloging public T cell receptors. The T cell repertoires of 550 to 850 subjects were profiled by immunosequencing and related to cytomegalovirus serostatus. In addition to the first cohort of 650 to 800 subjects, a separate validation cohort of about 120 different subjects was used. High-throughput TCR immunosequencing, statistical association of individual TCRs with disease status, and machine learning were combined to predict cytomegalovirus infection status. To study patterns of TCR occurrence, a later analysis re-analyzed previously published TCR beta repertoires from around 660 donors and added high-resolution HLA genotyping. In the later analysis, no new phenotypic data were used to find candidate immune exposures; instead, reliance was placed on TCR beta sequences and their occurrence across donors. To decide whether each TCR beta V gene segment behaved as functional or pseudogenic, an earlier analysis of fewer than 750 of the donors relied on high-throughput TCR beta sequencing. Donor age, sex, ethnicity and CMV serostatus were compiled alongside the repertoire data. A later genetic analysis used genome-wide SNP genotypes for about 65% of the roughly 670 donors, treating that subset as a discovery cohort. All discovery cohort repertoires had been generated on a single sequencing platform. Both class I and class II loci were covered by HLA typing, at four-digit resolution. Typing coverage differed by locus: A, B, C, DRB1 and DQB1 were typed in about 620-630 donors, DQA1 in approximately 520, DPA1 in 600 to 610, and DPB1 in 450 to 480. About five DR-DQ haplotypes were handled as single units for association and clustering, since linkage in the cohort was strong. Among 300 to 450 genotyped donors of the cohort, an average of around 240,000 unique TCR beta nucleotide sequences were sequenced per donor, 15% to 20% of them non-productive. Summary of the overall study and its limitations: The earlier analysis of approximately 590 of the donors excluded around 17 rarely observed V segments, including chromosome 9 orphons, because counts were too low. According to a later analysis, most CMV-associated TCR beta chains appeared to be HLA-restricted, and the HLA associations seemed to be driven largely by CMV exposure. Strong co-occurrence of HLA alleles, especially DR and DQ, made assigning TCR associations to individual alleles difficult. According to a later genetic analysis, donors in an Asian-associated ancestry cluster had fewer N-insertions in productive TCRs than the approximately 610-donor mean. In an earlier analysis of approximately 590 of the donors, most TCR beta V segments were observed in productive rearrangements about 87% or about 30% of the time, broadly matching IMGT annotations. The cohort was sequenced for TCR beta chains only, and without alpha or paired-chain data the features that could be detected were limited. A later genetic analysis associated a missense DCLRE1C variant with V-gene and J-gene trimming of TCR beta chains, and an independent cohort replicated the association. While some public TCRs were present in many individuals, most TCR sequences turned up only very rarely across donors. A few of the identified cytomegalovirus-associated TCR beta chains were confirmed in vitro to be specific for cytomegalovirus antigens. Because some donors lacked HLA typing at each locus, the association tests relied only on the typed subset. Correlated functional status among segregating V segments might be attributable to linkage disequilibrium, but an unknown experimental factor could not be ruled out. A later analysis associated about 16,000 TCR beta sequences with specific HLA alleles at a false discovery rate of 0.05. In the study, 150 to 200 TCR beta chains were listed as associated with cytomegalovirus. A later analysis reported that several top co-occurrence clusters appeared linked to parvovirus B19, influenza, CMV and Epstein-Barr virus. For the cohort, immune exposure information was limited to CMV serostatus. Roughly uniform sequencing depth across donors was assumed in presence/absence analyses, although this assumption may not hold. Cytomegalovirus status was reported to be diagnosed by the classifier with high specificity and sensitivity in both the original and validation cohorts. Compared with equally common non-associated chains, HLA-associated TCR beta chains in a later analysis were more clonally expanded and had lower generation probabilities. In a later analysis, the rate of TCR association differed among HLA loci, with DRB1 alleles having the most associated TCRs and HLA-C alleles having the fewest. Some IMGT-functional V segments, including TRBV6-2 and TRBV6-3, could not be distinguished by the 87-base-pair reads and were therefore excluded. A cluster of highly shared sequence variants was judged likely to represent a technical artifact of the sequencing pipeline. A further reported finding was that TCR beta sequences accurately predicted the HLA-A and HLA-B alleles for most subjects in the first cohort. The authors suggested that the approach could potentially be extended to other disease states and immunological phenotypes.

Worth noting for this clone: Its antigen is not yet known. No much larger clonotype is one base removed from it; base qualities were not supplied.

Trimming removed 0 bases from V and 2 bases from J, leaving 10 bases between the germline ends. From cysteine to phenylalanine, the CDR3 is 15 amino acids long. The retained sequence is limited to the CDR3, 45 bases, with the frame set at the first base. Sequences MNHEY (CDR1) and SMNVEV (CDR2) are obtained from the germline V gene (reference sequence). In total, approximately 700 healthy bone marrow donors made up the cohort. At the time of sampling, every cohort member was nominally healthy, though immune exposures that went unrecorded were likely present. The donor tested CMV seropositive, placing the donor among the 250 to 300 seropositive members of the cohort. Each donor provided a peripheral blood sample, and peripheral blood mononuclear cells were used for TCR beta sequencing. The Qiagen DNeasy Blood Extraction Kit was used to extract genomic DNA from the blood cell samples. Library preparation used the immunoSEQ multiplex PCR assay. For the multiplex PCR, a mixture combining 60 forward primers for TCR Vbeta segments and 13 reverse primers for TCR Jbeta segments was used. Amplification of the CDR3 region of rearranged TCR beta genes was performed with a multiplex PCR assay on genomic DNA. The Illumina HiSeq System was used to sequence the amplified TCR beta libraries as 87-base-pair reads. In the source study's methods: A later analysis tallied around 80 million unique TCR beta chains across the 650 to 750 repertoires, and about 12 million of those chains were shared by two or more donors. To remove PCR and sequencing errors, raw reads were error-corrected and collapsed into unique sequences using a nearest-neighbor algorithm that merged closely related sequences. CDR3 sequences were aligned to IMGT reference sequences to assign V, D and J gene segments. For a sequence to be retained, a match of at least six nucleotides was required to both a V gene segment and a J gene segment. A rearrangement was called productive if the CDR3 had no stop codons and remained in frame with V and J, and every other rearrangement was called non-productive. Following IMGT convention, CDR3 was defined as the stretch from the second conserved V-encoded cysteine up to the conserved J-encoded phenylalanine. In an earlier analysis of approximately 500 of the donors, sequences lacking an unambiguous match to a single V gene segment were excluded. In an earlier analysis of approximately 590 of the donors, V segments were called functional above 56.7% productive rearrangements and were called segregating when the between-donor standard deviation exceeded 5%. A statistical classification framework was built for diagnosing cytomegalovirus status from the catalog of TCR beta chain sequences. In a later analysis, TCR nucleotide sequences were compared against IMGT/GENE-DB human TR gene sequences so that V and J genes could be assigned. Using the TCRdist pipeline, a later analysis assigned CDR3 sequences along with most-parsimonious VDJ recombination scenarios. A later analysis defined each TCR beta chain by its CDR3 amino acid sequence plus V-gene family, and excluded reads lacking a unique V-gene family. As a way to deal with suspected cross-contamination and a sequencing artifact, a later analysis dropped roughly 620 nucleotide sequences that were highly shared and had low generation probability. A later analysis calculated a clonal expansion index for each public chain from normalized within-repertoire ranks of inferred template counts. Generation probabilities in a later analysis came from a VDJ recombination model fitted to out-of-frame rearrangements, and those results were checked against IGoR. A later analysis scored TCR-TCR, TCR-HLA and TCR-CMV co-occurrence with hypergeometric tests, applying a repertoire-size bias correction to TCR pairs. False discovery rates were estimated in a later analysis by permuting HLA or CMV assignments 20 times. In a later analysis, co-occurring TCRs were grouped using DBSCAN, with TCRdist sequence similarity added in when clustering inside HLA-allele-positive subsets. Co-occurrence clustering excluded repertoires with fewer than 30,000 or more than 120,000 public chains, plus five with anomalous nucleotide sharing. TCRdb mirrors the immuneACCESS table, restricted to in-frame sequences. Some clones are absent from its copies; in checked studies, under half trace to an unresolved V gene, and the reason for the others is unknown. V and J calls and clone size are copied from that table; D and trimming were computed from the DNA. Here the sample has roughly 200,000 clones; just over 75% occur a single time. 3.7% of the sample belongs to the ten largest clones.

The sequencing sample was made of PBMCs. The TCR comes from a woman in her fifties or sixties in good health and CMV-seropositive. The rearranged chain carries TRBV27 and TRBJ1-2; the D gene is perhaps TRBD1, on 5 matching bases. The CDR3 has the sequence CASSLSPGQNYGYTF. The DNA sequence follows: TGTGCCAGCAGTTTATCGCCTGGACAAAACTATGGCTACACCTTC.